This T cell receptor beta chain derives from a study of blood T cell repertoires in COVID-19. The wider study: PBMCs, B-cell-depleted T cells, or T cells provided the cDNA or gDNA that made up the material.

V shed 0 bases, J shed 4 bases, and the junction held 7 bases outside the gene matches. Germline-derived CDR1 and CDR2 are SGDLS and YYNGEE. CDR3 size: 16 residues. Repertoires were generated with immunoSEQ multiplex PCR, while TCRdb's copy carries only in-frame clones and drops some. The repertoire holds about 180,000 clones, with roughly 85% as singletons. Adults between roughly 18 and 89 years of age took part from 24 US areas. The gene calls are TRBV9 and TRBJ2-1; 7 positions agree with TRBD2. Sequenced material: PBMCs or T cells enriched from blood (not recorded which). The sequence was obtained from a man aged 40-49 years who had recovered from COVID-19. The chain's CDR3 is CASSVAPGREYNEQFF. In nucleotides, the CDR3 is TGTGCCAGCAGCGTAGCGCCTGGGCGGGAGTACAATGAGCAGTTCTTC.